This is a list of T cell receptor beta chains from one sample in a study of blood T cell repertoires in COVID-19. The protocol was immunoSEQ multiplex PCR, while the TCRdb copy is restricted to in-frame clones and leaves out a portion. The sample consists of under 75,000 clones, around 76% of them appearing once. The sequenced sample was peripheral blood. These receptor sequences come from a woman older than 75 with acute or convalescent COVID-19. Each CDR3 is given with its conserved first and last residue. D genes are given only for firm matches. The size entry is marked missing in some rows and otherwise reads once, few, many or a size class.

>NA|TRBJ1-6|NA|TRBV6-6
TGTGCCAGCAGGCCCGACACCACAATTCAACCCCTCCACTTT
CASRPDTTIQPLHF
>NA|TRBJ2-5|TRBD1|TRBV2
TGTGCCAGCAGCCGACAGGGAGTACGAGAGACCCAGTACTTC
CASSRQGVRETQYF
>few|TRBJ2-5|NA|TRBV5-1
TGCGCCAGCAGCCCATCCAGTTCGCAAGAGACCCAGTACTTC
CASSPSSSQETQYF
>NA|TRBJ1-5|NA|TRBV6-5
TGTGCCAGCCTAAATCGGGGGGATAATCAGCCCCAGCATTTT
CASLNRGDNQPQHF
>NA|TRBJ2-3|TRBD2|TRBV30
TGTGCCTGGACTCGGGAGGACTCTCCTAGGGATACGCAGTATTTT
CAWTREDSPRDTQYF
>NA|TRBJ2-5|TRBD1|TRBV14
TGTGCCAGCAGCTTGACACAACGGGACAGGGGCAATGGGAACCGCCAAGAGACCCAGTACTTC
CASSLTQRDRGNGNRQETQYF
>NA|TRBJ2-7|NA|TRBV27
TGTGCCAGCAGTTTATCGCCCGGCAGGGGCTACGAGCAGTACTTC
CASSLSPGRGYEQYF
>NA|TRBJ1-1|NA|TRBV29-1
TGCAGCGCCCGATGGCAGAACACTGAAGCTTTCTTT
CSARWQNTEAFF
>NA|TRBJ2-7|TRBD2|TRBV15
TGTGCCACCAGCAGAGACTTTTCTAGCGGCTACGAGCAGTACTTC
CATSRDFSSGYEQYF
>once|TRBJ2-7|TRBD1|TRBV7-7
TGTGCTAGCAGCCGACAGGGTTCCTACGAGCAGTACTTC
CASSRQGSYEQYF
>NA|TRBJ2-7|TRBD1|TRBV28
TGTGCCAGCAGGTCCGGGACAGGGAGCTCCTACGAGCAGTACTTC
CASRSGTGSSYEQYF
>NA|TRBJ2-5|TRBD2|TRBV29-1
TGCAGCGTTGGGGTCGGGGGGGGACTAGAGACCCAGTACTTC
CSVGVGGGLETQYF
>NA|TRBJ1-3|NA|TRBV4-3
TGCGCCAGCAGCCAAGATGGGAGAGGCCAGAACACCATATATTTT
CASSQDGRGQNTIYF
>NA|TRBJ1-1|NA|TRBV24-1
TGTGCCACCAGTAGGCAGGGGAACACTGAAGCTTTCTTT
CATSRQGNTEAFF
>NA|TRBJ2-7|TRBD2|TRBV11-3
TGTGCCAGCAGCTTAGCGGGAGGCACCCAGGTGCAGTACTTC
CASSLAGGTQVQYF
>NA|TRBJ2-5|TRBD1|TRBV5-6
TGTGCCAGCAGCTTGGTCACAGGGGACGAGACCCAGTACTTC
CASSLVTGDETQYF
>few|TRBJ1-2|NA|TRBV4-3
TGCGCCAGCAGCCAAGATCTTCAGGGGTACTATGGCTACACCTTC
CASSQDLQGYYGYTF
>few|TRBJ1-4|TRBD1|TRBV5-6
TGTGCCAGCAGCTTGAAGGGGGCAGATGAAAAACTGTTTTTT
CASSLKGADEKLFF
>NA|TRBJ2-7|TRBD1|TRBV5-1
TGCGCCAGCAGCCCCGGACAGGGGGGGAACGAGCAGTACTTC
CASSPGQGGNEQYF
>NA|TRBJ1-2|NA|TRBV5-1
TGCGCCAGCAGCTTGCGGGGGGACCATGGCTACACCTTC
CASSLRGDHGYTF
>NA|TRBJ1-5|NA|TRBV19
TGTGCCAGTAGTATCCTACAGGTAAATCAGCCCCAGCATTTT
CASSILQVNQPQHF
>NA|TRBJ2-2|TRBD1|TRBV6-5
TGTGCCAGCAGCCGGGGACAGGGGGGCACCGGGGAGCTGTTTTTT
CASSRGQGGTGELFF
>NA|TRBJ1-1|TRBD1|TRBV10-3
TGTGCCATCAGCATCGGACAGGATTCGGGCACTGAAGCTTTCTTT
CAISIGQDSGTEAFF
>NA|TRBJ2-3|NA|TRBV6-6
TGTGCCAGCAGTTACGGGCACCCCTCAAGCACAGATACGCAGTATTTT
CASSYGHPSSTDTQYF
>NA|TRBJ2-3|TRBD2|TRBV10-3
TGTGCCATCAGTGAGTCCGGTTTTCTAGCGGGTAGCACAGATACGCAGTATTTT
CAISESGFLAGSTDTQYF
>NA|TRBJ2-7|NA|TRBV7-9
TGTGCCAGCAGCCCCTTGACACTCTACGAGCAGTACTTC
CASSPLTLYEQYF
>NA|TRBJ1-2|TRBD1|TRBV7-9
TGTGCCAGCAGGACCGGGACAGAAGATGGCTACACCTTC
CASRTGTEDGYTF
>NA|TRBJ2-5|NA|TRBV27
TGTGCCAGCAGTTTAGAACAGGGCGGCGAGACCCAGTACTTC
CASSLEQGGETQYF
>NA|TRBJ2-1|TRBD1|TRBV5-6
TGTGCCAGCAGCTTGGGTATTAGGGACAGGGATGCCTACAATGAGCAGTTCTTC
CASSLGIRDRDAYNEQFF
>NA|TRBJ1-1|TRBD1|TRBV4-2
TGTGCCAGCAGCCAAGATGGACAGGGGGGCACTGAAGCTTTCTTT
CASSQDGQGGTEAFF
>NA|TRBJ1-5|TRBD1|TRBV24-1
TGTGCCACCAGTGGAACAGGGGATCAGCCCCAGCATTTT
CATSGTGDQPQHF
>NA|TRBJ1-2|NA|TRBV12-3/TRBV12-4
TGTGCCAGCAGTTTATTGGGAGCCTATGGCTACACCTTC
CASSLLGAYGYTF
>NA|TRBJ2-7|TRBD2|TRBV4-2
TGTGCCAGCAGCCAAGTAGGACTAGCCCCCGAGGAGGTGTCCTACGAGCAGTACTTC
CASSQVGLAPEEVSYEQYF
>NA|TRBJ1-6|TRBD1|TRBV5-8
TGTGCCAGCAGCTTCTCCCTAGGACAGGATTCACCCCTCCACTTT
CASSFSLGQDSPLHF
>NA|TRBJ2-5|TRBD2|TRBV5-3
TGTGCCAGAAGCTTGAGATTAGCGGGAGGGCCTGGTCCAGGGACCCAGTACTTC
CARSLRLAGGPGPGTQYF
>few|TRBJ1-1|TRBD1|TRBV6-5
TGTGCCAGCAGTTACCCGGGACAGTTTAAGGAAGCTTTCTTT
CASSYPGQFKEAFF
>NA|TRBJ2-5|NA|TRBV18
TGTGCCAGCTCACCACCGATAGGGGATACAGGGGAGACCCAGTACTTC
CASSPPIGDTGETQYF
>NA|TRBJ2-5|NA|TRBV30
TGTGCCCGGTCGAACGCCAACGATGAGACCCAGTACTTC
CARSNANDETQYF
>NA|TRBJ2-7|NA|TRBV6-4
TGTGCCAGCACCTCCCCCCGAGACAGAGAAACCTACGAGCAGTACTTC
CASTSPRDRETYEQYF
>NA|TRBJ2-1|TRBD2|TRBV6-2/TRBV6-3
TGTGCCAGCAGCCCCAGCGGGAGGGCCGGCAATGAGCAGTTCTTC
CASSPSGRAGNEQFF